A single T cell receptor beta chain is shown here with its context. The data derive from a study of beta chain features in type 1 diabetes. The CDR3 sequence is 12 residues long. Germline lookup yields CDR1 SNHLY and CDR2 FYNNEI. The V and J ends lost 7 bases and 1 base respectively, with 7 bases between them. The authors reverse transcribed all of the isolated RNA, so sequencing captured expressed TCRB transcripts. TCRdb keeps only in-frame clones here, not all; method: immunoSEQ multiplex PCR. The table records roughly 610,000 clones, 15% of them present only once. V is TRBV2 and J is TRBJ1-2; no definite D call. Sequenced: naive CD4+ T cells from blood. The receptor was isolated from a man between 18 and 35 years old in good health. CDR3 coding DNA: TGTGCCAGCAAGGGCAGTAACTATGGCTACACCTTC. Translating it yields CASKGSNYGYTF.